Reported below is one T cell receptor beta chain. This sample is part of a study of human thymus T cells. Resections that were taken during corrective heart surgery supplied the thymus tissue. Sequencing was performed with immunoSEQ multiplex PCR; in TCRdb, only in-frame clones are kept and a portion is missing. The repertoire holds some 130,000 clones, with around 96% as singletons. The CDR3 has 14 residues. CDR1 and CDR2 (germline): SGDLS, YYNGEE. The germline V and J ends were trimmed by 3 bases and 0 bases, with 7 bases remaining between them. This sequence joins TRBV9 and TRBJ2-1; no firm D call. This sequence was found in a boy less than two years old with a congenital heart defect but otherwise immunologically healthy. Material for sequencing was thymus tissue. For the CDR3, the DNA is TGTGCCAGCAGCGCCCACAGCTCCTACAATGAGCAGTTCTTC. It specifies CASSAHSSYNEQFF.